One sample yielded the 21 T cell receptor beta chains listed below, sequenced in a study of Ad26.COV2.S vaccination and SARS-CoV-2 variants. Treatment denoted: over 15 received Ad26.COV2.S at low or high dose, single or two shots; several received placebo; per-sample allocation not given. After the first vaccine or placebo injection, samples were drawn on day 63. Profiling relied on immunoSEQ multiplex PCR, and the TCRdb table lists in-frame clones only, not all of them. Among about 400,000 clones, 80% to 90% were seen once, and the ten largest hold around 7.4%. This sample comprised peripheral blood, obtained in a trial of Ad26.COV2.S vaccine versus placebo. All receptors derive from a person between 18 and 65 years old who received the Ad26.COV2.S COVID-19 vaccine or a placebo.

This clone was seen only once. J is TRBJ2-5 and V is TRBV7-9, with D maybe TRBD1 (6 bases). Trimming cost V 6 bases and J 5 bases, with 13 bases left between them. Germline V CDR1 and CDR2: SEHNR, FQNEAQ (reference sequence). The CDR3 runs to 13 residues. DNA for the CDR3: TGTGCCAGCAGTTCGGGACAAGGGGAGACCCAGTACTTC. Residues: CASSSGQGETQYF.

The chain uses TRBV6-5 and TRBJ2-2; 7 bases line up with TRBD2. The CDR3 covers 16 residues. Germline assignment: CDR1 MNHEY and CDR2 SVGAGI. Germline trimming cut 4 bases from V and 6 bases from J; bases unmatched to any gene: 11. In DNA, the CDR3 is TGTGCCAGCAGTTTATCCCGGACTAGTCCCGCCGGGGAGCTGTTTTTT. This sequence encodes CASSLSRTSPAGELFF.

This clone has just a few counts. The rearrangement links TRBV30 to TRBJ2-2, with 7 positions matching TRBD2. CDR1 is GTSNPN and CDR2 is SVGIG in the germline V gene (reference sequence). J was trimmed by 3 bases and V by 4 bases; bases with no gene match: 11. The CDR3 totals 16 residues. The CDR3 loop is CAWTNFYGGDTGELFF. Written as DNA, the CDR3 is TGTGCCTGGACGAACTTTTATGGGGGGGACACCGGGGAGCTGTTTTTT.

The chain recombines TRBV18 with TRBJ2-5, with D possibly TRBD2 on 5 matching bases. The V end lost 1 base, the J end lost 2 bases, and 11 bases lay between the germline ends. The CDR3 has 15 amino acids. The germline CDR1 and CDR2 sequences are KGHSH and LQKENI. The chain's CDR3 is CASSPLASGQETQYF. The CDR3 coding sequence is TGTGCCAGCTCACCACTAGCAAGCGGTCAAGAGACCCAGTACTTC.

The chain recombines TRBV19 with TRBJ1-2; 8 bases match TRBD1. This CDR3 has 14 amino acids. Germline V CDR1 and CDR2: LNHDA, SQIVND (reference sequence). Trimming cost V 4 bases and J 8 bases; bases outside gene matches: 9. The CDR3, as DNA: TGTGCCAGTAGTAATTGGCAGGGGGCGACAGGCTACACCTTC. Amino acid sequence: CASSNWQGATGYTF.

The chain has TRBV5-8 and TRBJ1-2; D unclear. V dropped 2 bases and J dropped 6 bases, with 5 bases sitting between them. The CDR3 loop spans 11 amino acids. Germline V CDR1 and CDR2: SGHTS, YDEGEE. The CDR3 here is CASSFDNGYTF. The CDR3 DNA reads TGTGCCAGCAGCTTTGATAATGGCTACACCTTC.

This clone occurred many times. This chain links TRBV19 with TRBJ1-6; D is perhaps TRBD1 (6 bases). CDR1 LNHDA and CDR2 SQIVND come from the germline V gene (reference sequence). Trimming took off 6 bases at V and 10 bases at J, with 28 bases between the two ends. This CDR3 comprises 18 residues. CDR3 bases: TGTGCCAGTAGCCACGCTCCAATACAGGGATATTTTCGGTCACCCCTCCACTTT. Translation gives CASSHAPIQGYFRSPLHF.

V gene TRBV27 combines with J gene TRBJ1-2; unclear D gene. This CDR3 has 12 amino acids. CDR1 is MNHEY, CDR2 SMNVEV, per germline (reference sequence). Deletions cut 5 bases from V and 7 bases from J, with 11 bases between. The CDR3 spells CASSPRVPGYTF. DNA for the CDR3: TGTGCCAGCAGTCCGAGGGTTCCTGGCTACACCTTC.

The J gene is TRBJ1-6, the V gene TRBV2, with D possibly being TRBD1 (6 bases). The CDR3 has 14 amino acids. Germline V gene sequence: CDR1 SNHLY, CDR2 FYNNEI. V was trimmed by 4 bases and J by 7 bases, leaving 11 bases between them. The CDR3 DNA is TGTGCCAGCAGTGTTAGACAGGCGAATTCACCCCTCCACTTT. This gives the protein CASSVRQANSPLHF.

This clone occurred a few times. This chain links TRBV7-9 with TRBJ1-6; the D is unclear. In germline, CDR1 is SEHNR, CDR2 FQNEAQ (reference sequence). V lost 1 base, J lost 5 bases, and 15 bases lay in between. The CDR3 sequence is 17 residues long. CDR3 DNA: TGTGCCAGCAGCTTAGTGGTCCACGGTCCCCATAATTCACCCCTCCACTTT. It codes for CASSLVVHGPHNSPLHF.

DNA for the CDR3: TGTGCCAGCACAGGGTTAAAGACCTATAATTCACCCCTCCACTTT. It specifies CASTGLKTYNSPLHF. The rearrangement links TRBV2 to TRBJ1-6, with D possibly matching TRBD1 (5 bases). This CDR3 has 15 amino acids. Germline V CDR1 and CDR2: SNHLY, FYNNEI. Trimming took off 7 bases at V and 2 bases at J, with 12 bases between the two ends.

V usage is TRBV19 and J usage is TRBJ2-1, with D perhaps assigned TRBD1 or TRBD2 (6 bases each). V was trimmed by 7 bases and J by 8 bases, leaving 21 bases between them. This CDR3 comprises 15 residues. CDR1 is LNHDA and CDR2 is SQIVND in the germline V gene (reference sequence). The CDR3 loop reads CASMARWGAVDEQFF. CDR3 DNA: TGTGCCAGTATGGCTCGATGGGGGGCGGTAGATGAGCAGTTCTTC.

The rearrangement joins TRBV5-1 to TRBJ2-1; 10 bases are shared with TRBD1. The CDR3 sequence is 15 residues long. The germline V gene encodes CDR1 SGHRS and CDR2 YFSETQ. The junction had 7 bases not matched to a gene; V was cut back by 6 bases and J by 4 bases. The CDR3 loop is CASNDRDRGYNEQFF. The CDR3 DNA reads TGCGCCAGCAACGACCGGGACAGGGGTTACAATGAGCAGTTCTTC.

The chain is built from TRBV5-6 and TRBJ2-3; unclear D gene. CDR1 and CDR2 (germline): SGHDT, YYEEEE. Deletions cut 2 bases from V and 2 bases from J, with 6 bases between. There are 13 residues in the CDR3. CDR3 amino acids: CASSLVATDTQYF. DNA for the CDR3: TGTGCCAGCAGCTTAGTCGCCACAGATACGCAGTATTTT.

The V and J genes are TRBV11-2 and TRBJ2-1; tentatively, D is TRBD2 (6 bases). Germline V CDR1 and CDR2: SGHAT, FQNNGV. The CDR3 sequence is 14 residues long. V lost 3 bases to trimming and J lost 3 bases, with 9 bases between them. The CDR3 DNA sequence: TGTGCCAGCAGCTTCAGCGGGTTCTACAATGAGCAGTTCTTC. Its translation is CASSFSGFYNEQFF.

CDR3 coding DNA: TGTGCCACCAGTGACAAGGGACAATTTTACAATGAGCAGTTCTTC. Translation: CATSDKGQFYNEQFF. The chain uses TRBV24-1 and TRBJ2-1; maybe TRBD1 (6 bases). Germline CDR1 reads KGHDR; CDR2 reads SFDVKD. The CDR3 is 15 amino acids. Between the trimmed V and J ends, which lost 4 bases and 4 bases, there was a span of 13 bases.

The chain joins TRBV7-9 to TRBJ1-5; 9 nucleotides align to TRBD1. Per the germline V gene, CDR1 is SEHNR and CDR2 is FQNEAQ (reference sequence). This CDR3 comprises 13 residues. The V gene end was trimmed by 5 bases and the J gene end by 7 bases; junction bases not matched to a gene: 3. The CDR3 spells CASSTGGWQPQHF. The CDR3 DNA is TGTGCCAGCAGCACAGGGGGCTGGCAGCCCCAGCATTTT.

This clone was recorded once. The chain carries TRBV29-1 and TRBJ1-1; D is possibly TRBD1 (5 bases). The CDR3 has 12 residues. V lost 6 bases to trimming and J lost 5 bases, with 13 bases between them. Germline CDR1 SQVTM, CDR2 ANQGSEA. CDR3 nucleotides: TGCAGCGTGACCAGGGCCGGTACTGAAGCTTTCTTT. It encodes CSVTRAGTEAFF.

This clone was seen a handful of times. The gene calls are TRBV4-3 and TRBJ2-2, with unresolved D. CDR1 and CDR2 from the germline V gene are LGHNA and YSLEER. The CDR3 loop spans 13 amino acids. Trimming took off 4 bases at V and 1 base at J, with 4 bases between the two ends. The CDR3 is CASSLENTGELFF. The CDR3 DNA follows: TGCGCCAGCAGCCTTGAGAACACCGGGGAGCTGTTTTTT.

V usage is TRBV7-2 and J usage is TRBJ2-7; D may match TRBD1 or TRBD2 (5 bases each). V was pared by 3 bases and J by 0 bases, with 6 bases between. Germline loops: CDR1 SGHTA, CDR2 FQGNSA. This CDR3 is 13 amino acids long. This chain's CDR3 is CASSLRGSYEQYF. DNA of the CDR3: TGTGCCAGCAGCTTGAGGGGCTCCTACGAGCAGTACTTC.

The chain recombines TRBV18 with TRBJ2-5, with unresolved D. The CDR3 has 13 amino acids. CDR1 is KGHSH and CDR2 is LQKENI in the germline V gene. Trimming took off 1 base at V and 2 bases at J, with 5 bases between the two ends. Here the CDR3 reads CASSPLKQETQYF. CDR3 in DNA: TGTGCCAGCTCACCACTCAAACAAGAGACCCAGTACTTC. The variable domain in full, with the rest retrieved from reference TRBV18 and TRBJ2-5, is NAGVMQNPRHLVRRRGQEARLRCSPMKGHSHVYWYRQLPEEGLKFMVYLQKENIIDESGMPKERFSAEFPKEGPSILRIQQVVRGDSAAYFCASSPLKQETQYFGPGTRLLVL.